These T cell receptor beta chains were read from a single sample in a study of shared clonotypes between healthy human individuals. Repertoires were generated with immunoSEQ multiplex PCR, while TCRdb's copy carries only in-frame clones and drops some. The sample yields about 580,000 clones, 95% to 98% seen once. Sequencing was carried out using naive CD8+ T cells sorted from blood. Every receptor here comes from a man aged 25 to 40 in good health. Both conserved end residues are trimmed from each CDR3. Clone size is stated in some rows and not others, as once, few, many or a class when expanded.

>-|TRBV5-4
ASSPFSGDSNTGELF
>-|TRBV5-6
ASSPVSSDNTDTQY
>once|TRBV5-1
ASSPGTGLNNEQF
>-|TRBV4-3
ASSQDKMNTEAF
>-|TRBV7-9
ASSYPRDRGGNTIY
>-|TRBV7-9
ASSSLNNEQF
>-|TRBV7-8
ASGRLKYEQY
>once|TRBV28
ASSWQDYEQY
>-|TRBV7-3
ASSLAGGPNEQY
>-|TRBV27
ASTENLGSGYT
>-|TRBV28
ASTFLIFGNQPQH
>-|TRBV19
ASSISGSYEQY
>once|TRBV5-5
ASTKRQGLAKNIQY
>-|TRBV7-3
ASSPGQGAYEQY
>-|TRBV15
ATSRDWRGAGNTIY
>-|TRBV4-1
ASSQAGTGNYEQY
>-|TRBV11-2
ATSPRLAHNEQY
>-|TRBV27
ASSLRLAGGEVYNEQF
>-|TRBV27
ASSKYLPGTSGYEQY
>-|TRBV27
ASSLRWTGLHEQY
>-|TRBV5-1
ASSLVDRADTEAF
>-|TRBV5-1
ASSLNRLGTEAF
>-|TRBV18
ASSSGPEAF
>-|TRBV4-1
ASSQEGRAWEEQY
>-|TRBV9
ASSGGLAYEQY
>-|TRBV2
ASSVTGEPGELF
>-|TRBV4-2
ASSQASHVLAGERYEQY
>-|TRBV4-1
ASSQNSGRDYNEQF
>-|TRBV19
ASSVDKSSYNEQF
>-|TRBV13
ASSNGWGSTDTQY
>once|TRBV18
ASSRDSNYGYT
>once|TRBV27
ASTEGPAYEQY
>-|TRBV11-2
ASSSGQGNSYEQY
>-|TRBV4-1
ASSPWTSGSLTGELF
>-|TRBV11-2
ASSLRPYQRADEQF
>-|TRBV28
ASSTGQGMTYEQY